This paragraph reports one T cell receptor beta chain. The antigen remains unidentified. The record originates from a study of cytomegalovirus exposure and HLA in healthy donors. Study results and caveats: In an earlier analysis, in several hundred donors, most V segments appeared productive either ~90% or ~30% of the time.

Use of 60 Vbeta and 13 Jbeta primers characterized the PCR. Some clones are missing from TCRdb's copy, which holds only in-frame ones; the method was immunoSEQ multiplex PCR. The sample records 150,000 to 200,000 clones, 65% to 80% being singletons. The CDR3 sequence is 15 residues long. V gave up 4 bases and J gave up 4 bases; unmatched junction bases: 10. Germline lookup yields CDR1 SGHTS and CDR2 YDEGEE. V gene TRBV5-8 combines with J gene TRBJ1-2; 7 nucleotides align to TRBD1. This TCR came from a woman under 40 in good health and CMV-seropositive. The sequencing sample was made of PBMCs. The CDR3 region is CASSRTGAGRYGYTF. CDR3 coding DNA: TGTGCCAGCAGCCGAACAGGGGCCGGACGCTATGGCTACACCTTC.